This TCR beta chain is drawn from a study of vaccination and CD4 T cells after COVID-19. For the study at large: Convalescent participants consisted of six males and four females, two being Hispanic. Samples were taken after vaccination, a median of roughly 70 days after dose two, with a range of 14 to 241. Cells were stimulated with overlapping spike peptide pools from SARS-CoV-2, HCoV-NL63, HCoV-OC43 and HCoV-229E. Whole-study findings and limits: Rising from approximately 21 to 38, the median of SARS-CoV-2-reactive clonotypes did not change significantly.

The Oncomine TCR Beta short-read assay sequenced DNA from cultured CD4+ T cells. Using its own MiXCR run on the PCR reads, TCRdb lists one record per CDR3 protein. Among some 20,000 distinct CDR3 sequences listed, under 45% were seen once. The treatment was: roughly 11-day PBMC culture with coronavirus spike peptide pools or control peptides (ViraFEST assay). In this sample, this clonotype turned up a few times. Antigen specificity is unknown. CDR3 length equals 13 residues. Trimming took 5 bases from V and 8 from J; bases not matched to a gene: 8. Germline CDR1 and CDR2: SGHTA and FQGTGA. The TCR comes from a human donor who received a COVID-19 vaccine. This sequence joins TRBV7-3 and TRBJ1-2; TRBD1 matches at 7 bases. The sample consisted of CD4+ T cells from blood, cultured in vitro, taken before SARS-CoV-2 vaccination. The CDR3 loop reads CASSPTGATGYTF. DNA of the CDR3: TGTGCCAGCAGCCCTACAGGGGCGACCGGCTACACCTTC.